This TCR beta chain was obtained from a study of T-cell reconstitution after alpha-beta-depleted transplantation in children. Study results and caveats: From surviving recipient T cells and thymic progenitors came the high day-60 TCRbeta diversity observed in some patients. Reportedly, alpha-beta T cells present about two months post-transplant originated from several hundred expanded clones of graft origin. T-cell counts and diversity at one year post-transplant came mainly from newly produced T cells.

A word on this clonotype: No antigen is known for it.

The CDR3 spans 13 residues. CDR1 and CDR2 (germline): DFQATT, SNEGSKA (reference sequence). V was pared by 5 bases and J by 9 bases, with 17 bases between. During its preparation, the TCRbeta library received unique molecular identifiers. Each CDR3 protein gets one entry after TCRdb re-called the PCR reads with MiXCR. The sample has about 220,000 distinct CDR3 sequences; approximately 19% are singletons. The TCR comes from a male patient aged 2-9 years who had a stem cell transplant for acute lymphoblastic leukemia, so the T cells may come from the graft donor. The genes are TRBV20-1 and TRBJ2-4; tentatively, D is TRBD2 (6 bases). The specimen was PBMCs, mostly from graft donor cells, collected 360 days after TCRalphabeta/CD19-depleted stem cell transplant. The CDR3 DNA reads as TGCAGTGCTGGGCGGGGATACATCGGCATTCAGTACTTC. This translates into CSAGRGYIGIQYF.